This TCR beta chain appears in the sequencing data of a study of CD8 T cells in ankylosing spondylitis. Study-level results: Clones tied to disease were said to be significantly enriched in matched ankylosing spondylitis synovial fluid.

In making TCR beta libraries, quantitative 5'-RACE with molecular barcodes was used. TCRdb used MiXCR to reprocess the 5' RACE reads, holding one entry per CDR3 protein. This table has about 190,000 distinct CDR3 sequences, under 15% appearing once. In this sample, this clonotype turned up many times. What it binds is unknown. CDR3 length: 14 residues. Germline assignment: CDR1 ENHRY and CDR2 SYGVKD. V was clipped by 0 bases and J by 2 bases, with 8 bases between them. The V call is TRBV10-3, the J call TRBJ2-7; D may match TRBD1 or TRBD2 (5 bases each). The clonotype comes from a female donor with ankylosing spondylitis or in good health (not recorded which). Source material: blood, either unsorted or a sorted T cell fraction (not recorded which). This chain's CDR3 is CAISESGRAYEQYF. CDR3 bases: TGTGCCATCAGTGAGTCGGGACGGGCCTACGAGCAGTACTTC.